This TCR beta chain was retrieved from a study of shared clonotypes between healthy human individuals. Only one count was recorded for this clone. Data came from immunoSEQ multiplex PCR; TCRdb stores just in-frame clones and leaves some out. The sample includes some 200,000 clones, 66% of them seen just once. Division of CD4+ cells produced a CD45RA+ naive subset and a CD45RA-negative memory subset. The clonotype was recovered from a young man in good health. Sequencing was done on a sample of memory CD4+ T cells sorted from blood. Sample subset: CD45RA-negative fraction.

For the CDR3, the DNA is TGTGCCAGCAGCTTAGAGCAGGGTACTACGGAGCAGTACTTC. Protein product: CASSLEQGTTEQYF. The V call is TRBV13, the J call TRBJ2-7; D is perhaps TRBD1 (5 bases). This CDR3 is 14 amino acids long. V lost 1 base and J lost 7, with 14 bases in between. Germline-derived CDR1 and CDR2 are PRHDT and FYEKMQ (reference sequence). The full variable domain, in which reference TRBV13 and TRBJ2-7 provide the parts outside the CDR3, is AAGVIQSPRHLIKEKRETATLKCYPIPRHDTVYWYQQGPGQDPQFLISFYEKMQSDKGSIPDRFSAQQFSDYHSELNMSSLELGDSALYFCASSLEQGTTEQYFGPGTRLTVT.